Detailed here is one TCR beta chain. The data originate from a study of OX40 agonist ivuxolimab in advanced cancers. Any history of autoimmune disease or systemic immunosuppression disqualified patients. Sequenced by immunoSEQ multiplex PCR; TCRdb stores in-frame clones only, minus some. The sample consists of about 23,000 clones, roughly 77% of them appearing once. V dropped 6 bases and J dropped 5 bases, with 17 bases sitting between them. CDR1 KGHSH and CDR2 LQKENI come from the germline V gene. The CDR3 consists of 15 residues. The clonotype comes from an adult with an advanced solid tumor such as melanoma, head and neck, liver or kidney cancer. The chain employs TRBV18 and TRBJ2-4, with D tentatively TRBD1 or TRBD2 (5 bases each). Material: CD4+ or CD8+ T cells sorted from blood, obtained in a trial of the OX40 agonist ivuxolimab. The CDR3 sequence is CASSVGTAHQNIQYF. CDR3 DNA sequence: TGTGCCAGCTCGGTCGGGACGGCTCACCAAAACATTCAGTACTTC.